This T cell receptor beta chain originates from a study of T cell repertoires in cytomegalovirus infection. Study overall: Peptides in the study included HLA-C-restricted and HLA-B-restricted CMV epitopes. TCR beta signatures that were public indicated CMV infection and matching HLA type.

TCRdb fed the reads into MiXCR, producing one record per CDR3 protein. The data contain fewer than 650,000 distinct CDR3 sequences, about 40% of them singletons. V was trimmed by 5 bases and J by 1 base, leaving 16 bases between them. This CDR3 contains 16 residues. The germline gives CDR1 SGHTA, CDR2 FQGNSA. As to this clonotype: What it binds is unknown.

General study findings and limits: Adding up the frequency of public TCR beta families identified people who carried CMV plus the relevant HLA. HLA-C-restricted CMV-specific TCR beta clonotypes prevailed in the ex vivo response.

This chain uses TRBV7-2 with TRBJ2-3, with D perhaps matching TRBD1 (6 bases). The TCR originated in a human donor in good health (CMV status not recorded). Some clones in this sample may be carry-over from other donors' samples. Material: cultured PBMCs, obtained from culture after CMV antigen stimulation. CDR3 region: CASSQPGQSGTDTQYF. In DNA form, the CDR3 reads TGTGCCAGCAGCCAACCAGGACAGTCCGGCACAGATACGCAGTATTTT. The whole variable domain, remainder taken from reference TRBV7-2 and TRBJ2-3, is GAGVSQSPSNKVTEKGKDVELRCDPISGHTALYWYRQSLGQGLEFLIYFQGNSAPDKSGLPSDRFSAERTGGSVSTLTIQRTQQEDSAVYLCASSQPGQSGTDTQYFGPGTRLTVL.